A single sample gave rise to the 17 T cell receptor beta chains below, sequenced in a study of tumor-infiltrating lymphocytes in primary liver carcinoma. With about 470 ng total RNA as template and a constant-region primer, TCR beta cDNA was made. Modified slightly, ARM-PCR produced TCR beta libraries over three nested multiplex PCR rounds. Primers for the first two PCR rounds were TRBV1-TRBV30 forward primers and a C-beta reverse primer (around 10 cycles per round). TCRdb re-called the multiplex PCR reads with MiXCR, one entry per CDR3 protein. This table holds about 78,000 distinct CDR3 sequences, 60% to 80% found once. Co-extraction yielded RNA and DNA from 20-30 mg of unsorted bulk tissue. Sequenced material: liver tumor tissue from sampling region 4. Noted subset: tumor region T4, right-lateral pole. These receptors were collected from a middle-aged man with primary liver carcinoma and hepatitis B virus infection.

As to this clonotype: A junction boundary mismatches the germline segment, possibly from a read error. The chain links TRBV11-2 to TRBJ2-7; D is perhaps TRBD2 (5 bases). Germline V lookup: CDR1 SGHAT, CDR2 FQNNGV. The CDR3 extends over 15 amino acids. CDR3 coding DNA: TGTGCCAGCACCCCCCTGGAGGCGGCCCATTACGAGCGGTACTTC. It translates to CASTPLEAAHYERYF.

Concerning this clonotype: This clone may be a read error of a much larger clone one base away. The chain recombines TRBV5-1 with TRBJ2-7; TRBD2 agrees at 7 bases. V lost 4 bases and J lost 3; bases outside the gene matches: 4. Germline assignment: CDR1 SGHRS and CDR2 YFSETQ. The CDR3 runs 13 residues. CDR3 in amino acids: CASSRGEDYEQYF. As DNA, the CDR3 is TGCGCCAGCAGCCGGGGGGAGGACTACGAGCAGTACTTC.

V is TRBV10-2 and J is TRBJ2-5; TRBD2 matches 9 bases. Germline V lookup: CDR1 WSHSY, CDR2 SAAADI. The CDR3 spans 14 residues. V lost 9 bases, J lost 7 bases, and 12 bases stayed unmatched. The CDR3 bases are TGCGCCAGTAGAGGGACTAGCAGGGCGGGGACCCAGTACTTC. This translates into CASRGTSRAGTQYF.

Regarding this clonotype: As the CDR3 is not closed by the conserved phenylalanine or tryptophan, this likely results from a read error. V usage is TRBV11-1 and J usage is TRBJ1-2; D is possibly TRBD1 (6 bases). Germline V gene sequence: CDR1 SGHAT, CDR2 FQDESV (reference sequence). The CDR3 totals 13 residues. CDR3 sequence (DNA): TGTCCCGGCAGCCCGGGACACCACTATGGCTACACCTCC. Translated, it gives CPGSPGHHYGYTS.

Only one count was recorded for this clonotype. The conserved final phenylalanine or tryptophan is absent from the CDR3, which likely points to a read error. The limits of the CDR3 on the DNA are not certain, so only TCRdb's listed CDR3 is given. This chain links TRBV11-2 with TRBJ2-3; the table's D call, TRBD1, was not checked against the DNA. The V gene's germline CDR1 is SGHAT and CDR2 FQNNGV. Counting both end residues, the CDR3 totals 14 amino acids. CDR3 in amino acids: CVSSFRDSTDTRYL.

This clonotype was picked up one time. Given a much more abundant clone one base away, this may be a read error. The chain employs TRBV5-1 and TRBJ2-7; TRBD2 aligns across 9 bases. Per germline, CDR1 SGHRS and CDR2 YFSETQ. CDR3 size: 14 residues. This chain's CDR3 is CASSIAGESYGQYF. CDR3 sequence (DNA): TGCGCCAGCAGTATAGCGGGAGAGTCCTACGGGCAGTACTTC.

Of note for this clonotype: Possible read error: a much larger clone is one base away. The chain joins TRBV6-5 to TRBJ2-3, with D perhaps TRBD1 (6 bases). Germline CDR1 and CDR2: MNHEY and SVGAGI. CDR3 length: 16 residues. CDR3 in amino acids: CASSSHLQGVTGTQYF. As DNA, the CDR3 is TGTGCCAGCAGTTCCCATTTACAGGGTGTGACAGGTACGCAGTATTTT.

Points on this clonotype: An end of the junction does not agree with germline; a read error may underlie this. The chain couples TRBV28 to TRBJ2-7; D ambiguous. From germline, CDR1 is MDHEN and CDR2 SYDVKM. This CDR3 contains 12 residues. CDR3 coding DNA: TGTGCCATCAGTCCGATGACCTACGAGCAGTACTTC. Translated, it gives CAISPMTYEQYF. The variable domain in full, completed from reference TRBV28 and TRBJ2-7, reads DVKVTQSSRYLVKRTGEKVFLECVQDMDHENMFWYRQDPGLGLRLIYFSYDVKMKEKGDIPEGYSVSREKKERFSLILESASTNQTSMYLCAISPMTYEQYFGPGTRLTVT.

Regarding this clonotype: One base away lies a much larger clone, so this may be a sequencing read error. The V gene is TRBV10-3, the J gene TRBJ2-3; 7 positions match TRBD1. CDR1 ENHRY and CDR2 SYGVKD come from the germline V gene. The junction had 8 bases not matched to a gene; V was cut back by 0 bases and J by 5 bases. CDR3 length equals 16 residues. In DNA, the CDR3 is TGTGCCATCAGTGAGTCTACAGGGGTTCCCAAAGATACGCAGTATTTT. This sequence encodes CAISESTGVPKDTQYF.

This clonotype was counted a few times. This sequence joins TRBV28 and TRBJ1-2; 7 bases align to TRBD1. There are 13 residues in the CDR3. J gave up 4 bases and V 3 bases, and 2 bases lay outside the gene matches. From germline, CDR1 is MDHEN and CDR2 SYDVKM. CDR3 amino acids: CASSFGQAYGYTF. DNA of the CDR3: TGTGCCAGCAGTTTTGGACAGGCCTATGGCTACACCTTC.

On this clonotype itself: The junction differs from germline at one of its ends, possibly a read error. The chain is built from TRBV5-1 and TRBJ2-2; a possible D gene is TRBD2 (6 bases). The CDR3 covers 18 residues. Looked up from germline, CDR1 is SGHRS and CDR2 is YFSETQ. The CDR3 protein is CASILMFGGTVNTGELFF. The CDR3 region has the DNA TGCGCCAGCATCTTGATGTTTGGAGGGACGGTGAACACCGGGGAGCTATTTTTT. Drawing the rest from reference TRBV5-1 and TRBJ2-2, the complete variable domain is KAGVTQTPRYLIKTRGQQVTLSCSPISGHRSVSWYQQTPGQGLQFLFEYFSETQRNKGNFPGRFSGRQFSNSRSEMNVSTLELGDSALYLCASILMFGGTVNTGELFFGEGSRLTVL.

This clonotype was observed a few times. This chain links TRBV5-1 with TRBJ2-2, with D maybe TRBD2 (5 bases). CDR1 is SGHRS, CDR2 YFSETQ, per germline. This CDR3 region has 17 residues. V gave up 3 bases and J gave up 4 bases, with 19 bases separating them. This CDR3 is CASSSFPAGLLTGELFF. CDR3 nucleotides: TGCGCCAGCAGCTCATTCCCGGCGGGCCTCCTCACCGGGGAGCTGTTTTTT.

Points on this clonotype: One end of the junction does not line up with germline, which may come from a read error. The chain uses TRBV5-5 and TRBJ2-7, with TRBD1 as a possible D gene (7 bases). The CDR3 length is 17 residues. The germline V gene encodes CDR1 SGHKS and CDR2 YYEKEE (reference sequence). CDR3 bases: TGTGCCAGCAGCTTCAGGGTCGGGGGACAGAGCGCCTATGAGCAGTACTTC. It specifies CASSFRVGGQSAYEQYF.

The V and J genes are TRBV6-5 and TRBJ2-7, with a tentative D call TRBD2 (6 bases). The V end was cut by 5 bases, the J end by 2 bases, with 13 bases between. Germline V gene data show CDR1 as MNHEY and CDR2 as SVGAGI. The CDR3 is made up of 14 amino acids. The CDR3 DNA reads TGTGCCAGCAGTCGCACTAGCTGGGCCTACGAGCAGTACTTC. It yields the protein CASSRTSWAYEQYF.

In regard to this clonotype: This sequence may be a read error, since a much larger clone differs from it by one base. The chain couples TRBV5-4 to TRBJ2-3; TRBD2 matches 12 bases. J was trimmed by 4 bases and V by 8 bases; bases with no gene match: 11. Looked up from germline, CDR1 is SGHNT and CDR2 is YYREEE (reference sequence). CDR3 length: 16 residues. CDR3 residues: CARSPELAGGPDTQYF. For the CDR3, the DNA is TGTGCCAGAAGCCCGGAGCTAGCGGGAGGGCCAGATACGCAGTATTTT.

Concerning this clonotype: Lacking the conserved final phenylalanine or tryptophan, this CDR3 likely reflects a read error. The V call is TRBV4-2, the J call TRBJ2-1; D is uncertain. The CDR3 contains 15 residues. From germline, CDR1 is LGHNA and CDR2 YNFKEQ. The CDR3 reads CASSQPDAAYNEQFS. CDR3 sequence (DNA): TGTGCCAGCAGCCAACCTGACGCCGCCTATAATGAGCAGTTCTCC.

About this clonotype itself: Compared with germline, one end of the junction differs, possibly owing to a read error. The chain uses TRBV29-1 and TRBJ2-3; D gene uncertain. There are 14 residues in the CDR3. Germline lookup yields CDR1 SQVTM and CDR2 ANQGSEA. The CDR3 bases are TGCAGCGTCGTTGGGATGACCACTACTGATACGCAGTATTTC. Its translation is CSVVGMTTTDTQYF.